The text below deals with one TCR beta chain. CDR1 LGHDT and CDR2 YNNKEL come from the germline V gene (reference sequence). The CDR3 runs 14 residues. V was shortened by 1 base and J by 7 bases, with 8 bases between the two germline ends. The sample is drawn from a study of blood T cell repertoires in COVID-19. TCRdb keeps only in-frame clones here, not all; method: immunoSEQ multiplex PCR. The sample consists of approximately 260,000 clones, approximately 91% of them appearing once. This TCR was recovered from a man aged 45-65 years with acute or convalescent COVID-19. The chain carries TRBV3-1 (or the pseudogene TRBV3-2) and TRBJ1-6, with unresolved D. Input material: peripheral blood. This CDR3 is CASSQAGGNSPLHF. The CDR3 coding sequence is TGTGCCAGCAGCCAAGCGGGTGGAAATTCACCCCTCCACTTT.